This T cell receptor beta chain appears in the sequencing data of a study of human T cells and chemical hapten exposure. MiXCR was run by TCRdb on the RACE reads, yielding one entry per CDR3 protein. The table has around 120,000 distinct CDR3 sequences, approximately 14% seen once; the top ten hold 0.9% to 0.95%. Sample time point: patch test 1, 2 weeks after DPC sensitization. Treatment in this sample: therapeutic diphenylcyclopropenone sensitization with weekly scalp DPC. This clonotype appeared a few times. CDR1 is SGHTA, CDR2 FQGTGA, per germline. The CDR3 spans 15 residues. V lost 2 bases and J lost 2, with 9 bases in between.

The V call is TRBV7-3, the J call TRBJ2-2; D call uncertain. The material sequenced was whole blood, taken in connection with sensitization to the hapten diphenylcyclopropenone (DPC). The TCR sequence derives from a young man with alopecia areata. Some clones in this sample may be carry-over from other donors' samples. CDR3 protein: CASSLPGRNTGELFF. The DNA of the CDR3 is TGTGCCAGCAGCTTACCAGGACGAAACACCGGGGAGCTGTTTTTT.